The sequence of this T cell receptor beta chain was determined in a study of blood T cell repertoires in COVID-19. Whole-study context: Donors in the United States, Italy and Spain gave samples during acute or convalescent COVID-19. Nucleic acid was either cDNA or gDNA, and it came from T cells, B-cell-depleted T cells, or PBMCs.

Authors' methods: Reference gene primer amplification gave estimated nucleated cell counts. The protocol was immunoSEQ multiplex PCR, while the TCRdb copy is restricted to in-frame clones and leaves out a portion. V and J calls and clone size are given by that table; D and trimming were obtained from the DNA. The table lists roughly 83,000 clones, roughly 82% of them singletons. Germline CDR1 reads MDHEN; CDR2 reads SYDVKM. Trimming took 2 bases from V and 8 from J; bases not matched to a gene: 8. The CDR3 has 14 residues. This clone was detected only once. The source of this sequence is a man aged 45-60 years with active COVID-19. The J gene is TRBJ1-2, the V gene TRBV28, with 7 bases lining up with TRBD1. The sample taken for sequencing was peripheral blood. This CDR3 is CASSLDRVGGGYTF. In DNA, the CDR3 is TGTGCCAGCAGTTTAGACAGGGTGGGTGGCGGCTACACCTTC.